This T cell receptor (beta chain) was observed in a study of blood T cell repertoires in COVID-19. Study-wide context: Collection of acute and convalescent COVID-19 samples took place in the United States, Italy and Spain. T cells, B-cell-depleted T cells, or PBMCs supplied cDNA or gDNA.

In the study's own analysis: Amplification of reference gene primers was used by the study to estimate nucleated cell counts. Sequencing was performed with immunoSEQ multiplex PCR; in TCRdb, only in-frame clones are kept and a portion is missing. Clone size and V and J calls were adopted from that table, with D and trimming inferred from the DNA. The table records around 47,000 clones, around 89% of them present only once. V was shortened by 4 bases and J by 3 bases, with 11 bases between the two germline ends. The germline gives CDR1 SGHNT, CDR2 YYREEE (reference sequence). There are 13 residues in the CDR3.

The sequenced sample was peripheral blood. This chain uses TRBV5-4 with TRBJ2-7; D is undetermined. The source of this sequence is a man over 45 with active COVID-19. CDR3 DNA: TGTGCCAGCAGCGTAACTATTGGCTACGAGCAGTACTTC. It specifies CASSVTIGYEQYF.